Listed here is a single T cell receptor (beta chain). What it recognizes is unknown. Vbeta (60) and Jbeta (13) primers were used in the PCR. This table comes from immunoSEQ multiplex PCR, and its TCRdb copy is limited to in-frame clones, with some not included. Among about 200,000 clones listed, around 79% were seen once. The data were taken from a study of cytomegalovirus exposure and HLA in healthy donors. General study results and limits: It was shown in a later analysis that HLA-associated TCR beta chains were more clonally expanded than other, equally common chains. A later analysis associated 15,000 or so TCR beta sequences with HLA alleles at a 0.05 false discovery rate.

This clonotype was sampled from a male donor in good health and CMV-seropositive. The sample consisted of PBMCs.

DNA for the CDR3: TGTGCCAGCAGTTACTCGTTACAGATGAACACTGAAGCTTTCTTT. It codes for CASSYSLQMNTEAFF. V gene TRBV6-6 combines with J gene TRBJ1-1, with D hard to call. With 0 bases removed from V and 0 bases from J, the gap between germline ends came to 8 bases. Per germline, CDR1 MNHNY and CDR2 SVGAGI (reference sequence). The CDR3 covers 15 residues.